Listed here are 20 T cell receptor beta chains from one sample, sequenced in a study of T cell responses to AZD1222 COVID-19 vaccine. Clones were read by immunoSEQ multiplex PCR, and TCRdb kept only the in-frame ones, dropping some. The sample yields about 140,000 clones, over 65% seen once. This specimen was peripheral blood, taken on day 0 of AZD1222 vaccination. These TCRs come from an adult in good health.

The V gene is TRBV28, the J gene TRBJ1-3; weak D call: TRBD1 (5 bases). CDR3 length: 15 amino acids. Deletions cut 6 bases from V and 2 bases from J, with 14 bases between. Germline assignment: CDR1 MDHEN and CDR2 SYDVKM. CDR3 bases: TGTGCCAGCAGGGCCGAGGGGTCTGCTGGAAACACCATATATTTT. The encoded protein is CASRAEGSAGNTIYF.

This clone occurred a few times. This chain connects TRBV19 to TRBJ1-6; D remains unclear. Trimming removed 2 bases from V and 0 bases from J, with 5 bases in between. Germline V CDR1 and CDR2: LNHDA, SQIVND (reference sequence). This CDR3 is built from 15 residues. This CDR3 reads CASSIQSSYNSPLHF. The CDR3 DNA reads TGTGCCAGTAGTATACAGAGCTCCTATAATTCACCCCTCCACTTT.

This clone was counted a few times. The CDR3 region is CASSWGGQLNYGYTF. The CDR3 nucleotides read TGCGCCAGCAGCTGGGGGGGACAGCTTAACTATGGCTACACCTTC. The chain joins TRBV5-1 to TRBJ1-2; 7 bases agree with TRBD1. The CDR3 has 15 residues. Trimming cost V 3 bases and J 1 base; bases outside gene matches: 6. Germline-derived CDR1 and CDR2 are SGHRS and YFSETQ.

V is TRBV6-5 and J is TRBJ1-2; no reliable D call. The CDR3 length is 11 residues. V was shortened by 7 bases and J by 6 bases, with 9 bases between the two germline ends. CDR1 is MNHEY and CDR2 is SVGAGI in the germline V gene. CDR3 amino acids: CASKSLNGYTF. The CDR3 bases are TGTGCCAGCAAATCACTGAATGGCTACACCTTC.

The chain combines TRBV28 with TRBJ1-1, with a weak D call TRBD1 (6 bases). The germline V and J ends were trimmed by 8 bases and 1 base, with 14 bases remaining between them. The germline V gene has CDR1 MDHEN and CDR2 SYDVKM. This CDR3 comprises 14 residues. DNA of the CDR3: TGTGCCAGCGCTCCGGGACATTCGAACACTGAAGCTTTCTTT. As protein: CASAPGHSNTEAFF.

This chain links TRBV6-5 with TRBJ1-2, with unresolved D. V lost 5 bases and J lost 3, with 10 bases in between. Germline-derived CDR1 and CDR2 are MNHEY and SVGAGI. This CDR3 spans 13 amino acids. The chain's CDR3 is CASSNNQDYGYTF. The CDR3 region has the DNA TGTGCCAGCAGTAACAACCAGGACTATGGCTACACCTTC.

The count of this clone is one. The chain uses TRBV23-1 and TRBJ1-1; weak D call: TRBD1 (6 bases). TRBV23-1 is an open reading frame, and its role is uncertain. The CDR3 length is 14 residues. Deletions cut 6 bases from V and 0 bases from J, with 11 bases between. DNA for the CDR3: TGCGCCAGCAGAGGGACACACGTGAACACTGAAGCTTTCTTT. Its protein product is CASRGTHVNTEAFF.

The chain uses TRBV24-1 and TRBJ1-1; D is unresolved. CDR1 and CDR2 (germline): KGHDR, SFDVKD. The CDR3 is made up of 15 amino acids. Trimming took 6 bases from V and 5 from J, leaving 18 bases between them. CDR3 coding DNA: TGTGCCACCAGTCAAACTCTTGCGAGCCGGACTGAAGCTTTCTTT. It yields the protein CATSQTLASRTEAFF.

The rearrangement joins TRBV5-6 to TRBJ1-1; tentative D call: TRBD1 (5 bases). The CDR3 runs to 16 residues. Between the trimmed V and J ends, which lost 9 bases and 0 bases, there was a span of 21 bases. Per germline, CDR1 SGHDT and CDR2 YYEEEE. CDR3 in DNA: TGTGCCAACGAAGGGGCTATGGGGCCCATGAACACTGAAGCTTTCTTT. Amino acid sequence: CANEGAMGPMNTEAFF.

This clone came up once. J is TRBJ2-7 and V is TRBV10-3; D remains ambiguous. Germline V CDR1 and CDR2: ENHRY, SYGVKD. The CDR3 runs 11 residues. Trimming removed 3 bases from V and 0 bases from J, with 0 bases in between. In DNA form, the CDR3 reads TGTGCCATCAGTGACTCCTACGAGCAGTACTTC. Its translation: CAISDSYEQYF.

The chain is built from TRBV18 and TRBJ1-3, with D tentatively TRBD1 (6 bases). Germline CDR1 KGHSH, CDR2 LQKENI. This CDR3 comprises 14 residues. Trimming pared 6 bases from V and 3 bases from J, leaving 12 bases between. The CDR3 sequence: CASSPTGIGNTIYF. The CDR3 nucleotides read TGTGCCAGCTCGCCTACAGGGATTGGAAACACCATATATTTT.

This chain links TRBV5-1 with TRBJ2-3; no clear D gene. This CDR3 is built from 18 residues. Germline V gives CDR1 SGHRS, CDR2 YFSETQ. The V gene lost 4 bases and the J gene lost 4 bases, with 25 bases spanning the gap. The CDR3 nucleotides read TGCGCCAGCAGCCACCCCGGGTCGGCGGCAAAGCGCGCAGATACGCAGTATTTT. As protein: CASSHPGSAAKRADTQYF.

The J gene is TRBJ2-3, the V gene TRBV11-3; 7 positions agree with TRBD1. Germline-derived CDR1 and CDR2 are SGHNT and YENEEA. CDR3 length equals 17 residues. V dropped 5 bases and J dropped 2; count of bases not matched to a gene: 13. CDR3 sequence: CASSQGGPPRPTDTQYF. The CDR3 DNA sequence: TGTGCCAGCAGCCAAGGGGGCCCACCAAGACCCACAGATACGCAGTATTTT.

This clone occurred once. The chain couples TRBV10-1 to TRBJ1-2; unclear D gene. From germline, CDR1 is WNHNN and CDR2 SYGVQD (reference sequence). CDR3 length: 15 residues. The germline V and J ends were trimmed by 5 bases and 8 bases, with 21 bases remaining between them. The CDR3 loop reads CASSPSRTVVDGYTF. The DNA of the CDR3 is TGCGCCAGCAGTCCCAGTAGGACCGTCGTTGACGGCTACACCTTC.

V usage is TRBV2 and J usage is TRBJ1-5; D possibly corresponds to TRBD1 (6 bases). Germline-derived CDR1 and CDR2 are SNHLY and FYNNEI. Trimming left V 2 bases short and J 4 bases short, with 6 bases between. This CDR3 is 13 amino acids long. The CDR3 DNA follows: TGTGCCAGCAGTGAACAGGGGAATCAGCCCCAGCATTTT. Amino acid sequence: CASSEQGNQPQHF.

The V call is TRBV28, the J call TRBJ2-5, with D maybe TRBD2 (6 bases). The germline V gene encodes CDR1 MDHEN and CDR2 SYDVKM. The CDR3 is 22 residues long. The V end lost 4 bases, the J end lost 0 bases, and 33 bases lay between the germline ends. The CDR3 loop reads CASSSRNLGGKTWTPHQETQYF. The CDR3 DNA is TGTGCCAGCAGTTCCCGAAACCTTGGGGGGAAAACTTGGACTCCGCACCAAGAGACCCAGTACTTC.

The chain couples TRBV18 to TRBJ1-1, with D unresolved. Germline CDR1 and CDR2: KGHSH and LQKENI. CDR3 length equals 16 residues. V lost 1 base and J 0 bases, leaving 12 bases between the germline ends. CDR3 in DNA: TGTGCCAGCTCACCACGCTTTGAGGGCATGAACACTGAAGCTTTCTTT. This translates into CASSPRFEGMNTEAFF.

The gene calls are TRBV30 and TRBJ2-2, with D perhaps assigned TRBD1 or TRBD2 (6 bases each). The CDR3 sequence is 15 residues long. Trimming removed 1 base from V and 2 bases from J, with 11 bases in between. Germline V gene sequence: CDR1 GTSNPN, CDR2 SVGIG (reference sequence). The CDR3 region is CAWSGWGANTGELFF. Written as DNA, the CDR3 is TGTGCCTGGAGTGGGTGGGGGGCCAACACCGGGGAGCTGTTTTTT. Full variable domain (rest looked up from reference TRBV30 and TRBJ2-2): SQTIHQWPATLVQPVGSPLSLECTVEGTSNPNLYWYRQAAGRGLQLLFYSVGIGQISSEVPQNLSASRPQDRQFILSSKKLLLSDSGFYLCAWSGWGANTGELFFGEGSRLTVL.

The chain has TRBV19 and TRBJ1-1, with TRBD1 as a possible D gene (6 bases). V lost 5 bases and J 0 bases, leaving 7 bases between the germline ends. The CDR3 extends over 13 amino acids. CDR1 and CDR2 from the germline V gene are LNHDA and SQIVND (reference sequence). As DNA, the CDR3 is TGTGCCAGTAGTGACAGGCTGAACACTGAAGCTTTCTTT. Translated: CASSDRLNTEAFF.

The V and J genes are TRBV10-3 and TRBJ2-7; 8 bases are a match to TRBD1. The CDR3 sequence is 15 residues long. V shed 0 bases and J 4 bases; nucleotides not matched to a gene: 5. From germline, CDR1 is ENHRY and CDR2 SYGVKD. CDR3: CAISESTGVSYEQYF. CDR3 DNA: TGTGCCATCAGTGAGTCGACAGGGGTATCTTACGAGCAGTACTTC.